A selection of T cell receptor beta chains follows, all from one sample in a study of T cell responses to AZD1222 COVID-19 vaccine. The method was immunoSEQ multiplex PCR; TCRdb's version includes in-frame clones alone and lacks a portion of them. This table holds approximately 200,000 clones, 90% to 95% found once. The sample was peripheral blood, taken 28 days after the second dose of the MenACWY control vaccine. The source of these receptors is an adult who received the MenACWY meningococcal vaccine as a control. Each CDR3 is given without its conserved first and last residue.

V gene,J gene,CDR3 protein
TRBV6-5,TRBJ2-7,ASRGPSNYYYEQY
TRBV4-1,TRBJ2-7,ASSPTLTGVDYEQY
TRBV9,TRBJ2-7,ASSAHRDSFYEQY
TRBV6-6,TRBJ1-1,ASSYGPLVNTEAF
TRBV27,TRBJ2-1,ASSPQGNEQF
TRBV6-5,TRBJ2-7,ASRTGGSSPEQY
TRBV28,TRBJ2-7,ASSLLYEQY
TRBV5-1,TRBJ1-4,ASSFFGQTNEKLF
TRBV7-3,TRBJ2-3,ASSLKAGGPADTQY
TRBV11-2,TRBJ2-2,ASSPGSGRGGITGELF
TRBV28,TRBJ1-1,ASRRASGTEAF
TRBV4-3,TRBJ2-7,ASSQDSGTGVYEQY
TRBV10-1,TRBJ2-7,AIPPGPPYEQY
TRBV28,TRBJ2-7,ASGVTYEQY
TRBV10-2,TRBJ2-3,ASGGTSGFADTQY
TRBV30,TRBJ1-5,AWTLPGQFGPQH
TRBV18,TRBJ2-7,ASSPRREAASTEQY
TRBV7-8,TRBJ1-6,ASSLADGGFSSSGSPLH
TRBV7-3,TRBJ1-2,ASSLTPDYGYT
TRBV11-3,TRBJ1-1,ASSLPRF
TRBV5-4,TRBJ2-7,ASRAYIDSYEQY
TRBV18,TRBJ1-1,ASSSGRNTEAF
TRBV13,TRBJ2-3,ASGNRVLDTQY
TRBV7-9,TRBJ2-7,ASSPPWGIGNEQY
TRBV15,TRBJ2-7,ATSRDQGPYEQY
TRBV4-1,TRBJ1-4,ASSQEGWGALDEKLF
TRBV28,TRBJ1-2,ASSVTGENYGYT
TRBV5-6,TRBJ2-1,ASSYSGRGYNEQF
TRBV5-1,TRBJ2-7,ASSLLTSDYEQY
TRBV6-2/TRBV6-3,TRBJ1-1,ASSLQGAGTEAF
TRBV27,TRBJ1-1,ASSSRTGGAEAF
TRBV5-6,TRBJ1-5,ASSWTGSNQPQH
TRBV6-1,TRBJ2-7,ASSETGTYEQY
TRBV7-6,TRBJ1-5,ASSRGQGDQPQH
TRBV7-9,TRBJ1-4,ASSLSGSQEKLF
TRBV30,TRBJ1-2,AWSAHGTYGYT
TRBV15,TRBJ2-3,ATRGPYTDTQY
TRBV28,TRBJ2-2,ASRYRGTGELF
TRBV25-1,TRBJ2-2,ASSGTLGGTGELF
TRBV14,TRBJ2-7,ASSQGTGGTTYEQY
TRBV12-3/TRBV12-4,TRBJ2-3,ASRLVTDTQY
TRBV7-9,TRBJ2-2,ASSLLEGSGNTGELF
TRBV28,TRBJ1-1,ASSLSRNTEAF
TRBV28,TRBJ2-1,ASSTENEQF
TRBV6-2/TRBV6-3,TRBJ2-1,ASSLAGGPRDEQF
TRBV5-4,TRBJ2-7,ASSRAGSHEQY
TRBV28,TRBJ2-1,ASSLPRGRYEQF
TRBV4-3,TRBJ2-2,ASSQTPGTGEPGELF
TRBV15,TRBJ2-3,ATRVLAGGVGGTDTQY